This T cell receptor beta chain emerged from a study of OX40 agonist ivuxolimab in advanced cancers. Looking at the study overall: Ivuxolimab, which targeted the costimulatory receptor OX40 (CD134), was an agonistic, fully human IgG2 monoclonal antibody. Of the roughly 51 dose-escalation patients, hepatocellular carcinoma was present in some 19, melanoma in approximately 15, renal cell carcinoma in 9 and head and neck cancer in 9. The paper covers the monotherapy dose-escalation part of the phase I ivuxolimab trial, which included N of about 50 patients. Patients were allowed to have had prior anti-PD-1, anti-PD-L1 or anti-CTLA-4 therapy, and roughly 40% of the dose-escalation patients had previously received checkpoint inhibitors. In the dose-escalation cohort, 82.7% of patients were male, and the mean age was 60 years with a range of roughly 20 to 80. Peripheral TCRbeta sequencing aimed to test whether ivuxolimab altered TCR sequence diversity and caused clonal T-cell expansion. Intravenous ivuxolimab was administered to patients every 2 weeks at six dose levels: 0.01, 0.1, 0.3, 1.5, 3 and 10 mg/kg. Three dose-escalation patients achieved partial responses, one with hepatocellular carcinoma and two with cutaneous melanoma.

Genomic DNA was isolated from the sorted cells so that the TCRbeta CDR3 region could be sequenced. The immunoSEQ Assay was used to sequence the TCRbeta CDR3 regions. TCRdb took over this immuneACCESS table, retaining in-frame rearrangements with V and J assigned. Such tables are incomplete; in checked studies, under half of the missing clones stem from an unresolved V gene, and the remainder is unexplained. For this sample the table gives around 70,000 clones, of which roughly four fifths were detected only once. The ten top clones hold 2.5% of the sample. In the case of this clone: The clone's antigen remains unknown. Per-base quality was not reported, and no clone a single base away is much larger than it.

Reading from cysteine to phenylalanine, the CDR3 counts 18 amino acids. CDR3 DNA only is kept here, 54 bases in frame from base 1. CDR1 is given as LGHNA and CDR2 as YNFKEQ, both from the germline V gene. V is reduced by 0 bases and J by 3 bases, leaving a spacing of 21 bases between them. The trial excluded patients who had a history of autoimmune disease or were on systemic immunosuppression. Peripheral blood for TCR sequencing was drawn from every dose cohort at baseline, at cycle 4 day 1 and at cycle 7 day 1. The samples were drawn from a first-in-human, open-label, multicenter phase I dose-escalation trial of ivuxolimab. Adults with locally advanced or metastatic head and neck squamous cell, hepatocellular, melanoma or renal cell carcinoma were enrolled in the trial. CD4+ and CD8+ T cells were sorted separately from peripheral blood before TCR sequencing. Overall study results and their limits: After ivuxolimab, CD8+ T cells had more expanded clones than CD4+ T cells on average. In partial responders in the 0.1-3.0 mg/kg groups, normalized peripheral clonal expansion was found to be among the lowest, especially among CD8+ T cells. Which antigens the clonally expanded peripheral T cells were specific for was not determined. At doses of 0.1 to 3.0 mg/kg, clonal expansion of both CD4+ and CD8+ blood T cells was observed from baseline to week 6. Low levels of normalized T-cell clonal expansion were also seen in some patients who did not respond.

The sample in question was CD4+ or CD8+ T cells sorted from blood, obtained in a trial of the OX40 agonist ivuxolimab. The TCR comes from an adult with an advanced solid tumor such as melanoma, head and neck, liver or kidney cancer. Recombination linked TRBV4-2 to TRBJ2-7; a tentative D match to TRBD1 spans 6 bases. CDR3 loop: CASSQDRQARTLIYEQYF. Here is the DNA: TGTGCCAGCAGCCAAGACCGACAGGCCCGAACACTGATCTACGAGCAGTACTTC.